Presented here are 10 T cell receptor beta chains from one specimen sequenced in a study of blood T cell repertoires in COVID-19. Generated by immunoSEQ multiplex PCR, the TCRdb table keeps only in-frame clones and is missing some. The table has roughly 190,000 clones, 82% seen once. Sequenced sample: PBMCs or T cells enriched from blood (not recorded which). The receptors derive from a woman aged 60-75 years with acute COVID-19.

CDR3 residues: CASSLSGTGPYEQYF. CDR3 nucleotide sequence: TGTGCCAGCAGCTTATCCGGGACAGGGCCCTACGAGCAGTACTTC. The V gene is TRBV7-6, the J gene TRBJ2-7; 9 bases match TRBD1. With 2 bases clipped from V and 2 bases from J, the junction kept 4 bases outside the gene matches. CDR3 length: 15 residues. Germline CDR1 SGHVS, CDR2 FNYEAQ.

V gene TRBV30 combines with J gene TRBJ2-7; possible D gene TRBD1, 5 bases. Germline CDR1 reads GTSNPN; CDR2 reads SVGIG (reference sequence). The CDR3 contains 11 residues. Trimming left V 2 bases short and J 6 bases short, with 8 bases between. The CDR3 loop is CAWSNRLEQYF. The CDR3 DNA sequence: TGTGCCTGGAGTAACAGGCTCGAGCAGTACTTC.

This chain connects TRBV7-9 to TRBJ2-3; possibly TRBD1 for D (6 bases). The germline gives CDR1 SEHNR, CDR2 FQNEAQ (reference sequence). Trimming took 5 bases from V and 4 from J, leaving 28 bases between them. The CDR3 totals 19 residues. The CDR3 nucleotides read TGTGCCAGCAGCCATTCGGGCCACAGGGTTCGGCCTGAGGCAGATACGCAGTATTTT. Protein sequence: CASSHSGHRVRPEADTQYF.

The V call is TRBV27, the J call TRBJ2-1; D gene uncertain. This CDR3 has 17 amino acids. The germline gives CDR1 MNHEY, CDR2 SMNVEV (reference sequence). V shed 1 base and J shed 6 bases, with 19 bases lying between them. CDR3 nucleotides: TGTGCCAGCAGTTTATTAACTGCTATATCAACCCCCAATGAGCAGTTCTTC. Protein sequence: CASSLLTAISTPNEQFF.

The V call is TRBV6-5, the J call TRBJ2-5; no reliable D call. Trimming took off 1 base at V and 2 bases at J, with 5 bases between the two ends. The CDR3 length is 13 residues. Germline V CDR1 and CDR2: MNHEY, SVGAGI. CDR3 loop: CASSYYRQETQYF. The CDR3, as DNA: TGTGCCAGCAGTTACTATCGGCAAGAGACCCAGTACTTC.

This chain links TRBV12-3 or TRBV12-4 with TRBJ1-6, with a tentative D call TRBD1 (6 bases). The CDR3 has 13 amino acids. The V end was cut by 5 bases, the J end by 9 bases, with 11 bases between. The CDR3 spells CASSVQGSSPLHF. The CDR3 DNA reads TGTGCCAGCAGTGTACAGGGTAGTTCACCCCTCCACTTT.

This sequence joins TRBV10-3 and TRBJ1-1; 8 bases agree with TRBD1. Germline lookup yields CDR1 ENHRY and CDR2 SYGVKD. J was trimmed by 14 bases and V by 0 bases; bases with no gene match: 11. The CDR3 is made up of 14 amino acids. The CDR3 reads CAISESGQVHERFF. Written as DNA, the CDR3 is TGTGCCATCAGTGAGTCGGGACAGGTTCACGAGAGGTTCTTT.

The CDR3: CASSSMPGQHSGANVLTF. Here the CDR3 DNA reads TGTGCCAGCAGCTCGATGCCGGGACAGCACTCTGGGGCCAACGTCCTGACTTTC. This chain joins TRBV7-6 and TRBJ2-6; TRBD1 agrees at 7 bases. This CDR3 spans 18 amino acids. V shed 4 bases, J shed 0 bases, and the junction held 9 bases outside the gene matches. CDR1 and CDR2 from the germline V gene are SGHVS and FNYEAQ.

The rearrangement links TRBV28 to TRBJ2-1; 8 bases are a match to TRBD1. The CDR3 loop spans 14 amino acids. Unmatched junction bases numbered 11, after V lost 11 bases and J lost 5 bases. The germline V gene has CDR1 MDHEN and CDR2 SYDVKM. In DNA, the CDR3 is TGTGCCTCCTGCAGGGGGCAGAGTAACAATGAGCAGTTCTTC. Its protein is CASCRGQSNNEQFF.

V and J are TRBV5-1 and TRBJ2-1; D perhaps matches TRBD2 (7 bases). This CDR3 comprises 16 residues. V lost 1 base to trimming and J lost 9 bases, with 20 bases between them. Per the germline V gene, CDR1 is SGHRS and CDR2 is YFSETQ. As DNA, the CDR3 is TGCGCCAGCAGCTTGAGTGTGGGGGGGCAACCCCGTGAGCAGTTCTTC. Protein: CASSLSVGGQPREQFF.